The clone carrying this T cell receptor (beta chain) was recorded a few times. This record comes from a study of blood T cell repertoires in COVID-19. Study-wide context: Donors in the United States, Italy and Spain gave samples during acute or convalescent COVID-19. In each case, the material was cDNA or gDNA derived from T cells, B-cell-depleted T cells, or PBMCs.

The germline CDR1 and CDR2 sequences are MDHEN and SYDVKM. The germline V and J ends were trimmed by 6 bases and 0 bases, with 18 bases remaining between them. CDR3 size: 16 residues. Those who participated ranged in age from roughly 18 to 90 years and resided in about two dozen US areas. Allocation to cohorts depended on clinical history reported by the participants. Data came from immunoSEQ multiplex PCR; TCRdb stores just in-frame clones and leaves some out. Of approximately 160,000 clones listed, 80% to 90% are singletons. The receptor comes from a woman aged 45-60 years in a cohort exposed to, infected with or recovered from COVID-19 (not recorded which). Source material: PBMCs or T cells enriched from blood (not recorded which). The chain carries TRBV28 and TRBJ2-7; possibly TRBD1 for D (6 bases). CDR3 protein: CASRHTTTGSSYEQYF. The CDR3 DNA reads as TGTGCCAGCAGACACACTACTACAGGGAGCTCCTACGAGCAGTACTTC.